Given below is one T cell receptor beta chain in context. Its antigen is unknown. The data belong to a study of OX40 agonist ivuxolimab in advanced cancers. As for the study in general: Treatment of patients was with ivuxolimab, an agonistic anti-OX40 (CD134) antibody. Patients enrolled in dose escalation were diagnosed with hepatocellular carcinoma, melanoma, renal cell or head and neck cancer. Points from the study as a whole: Normalized T-cell clonal expansion was also low in some nonresponders.

Trimming took 6 bases from V and 6 from J, leaving 9 bases between them. Germline loops: CDR1 LNHDA, CDR2 SQIVND (reference sequence). CDR3 length: 11 residues. It was autoimmune disease history or systemic immunosuppression that excluded patients. This table comes from immunoSEQ multiplex PCR, and its TCRdb copy is limited to in-frame clones, with some not included. The sample records about 100,000 clones, more than 80% being singletons. This TCR was sampled from an adult with an advanced solid tumor such as melanoma, head and neck, liver or kidney cancer. The chain has TRBV19 and TRBJ2-7; no clear D gene. Source: CD4+ or CD8+ T cells sorted from blood, taken in a trial of the OX40 agonist ivuxolimab. The CDR3 region is CASRGEAEQYF. CDR3 DNA sequence: TGTGCCAGTAGAGGAGAAGCCGAGCAGTACTTC.